The sequence of this T cell receptor (beta chain) was determined in a study of OX40 agonist ivuxolimab in advanced cancers. Looking at the study overall: Patients' therapy was ivuxolimab, an antibody that acts as an agonist of OX40 (CD134). Whole-study results and caveats: More expanded clones were seen, on average, in CD8+ T cells than in CD4+.

This clone occurred a few times. Its antigen is not known. The CDR3 consists of 13 residues. CDR1 and CDR2 (germline): MDHEN, SYDVKM. V was pared by 7 bases and J by 0 bases, with 9 bases between. Blood draws occurred at baseline, cycle 4 day 1, and cycle 7 day 1. Repertoires were generated with immunoSEQ multiplex PCR, while TCRdb's copy carries only in-frame clones and drops some. The data hold fewer than 80,000 clones, with roughly nine tenths observed a single time. Sequenced material: CD4+ or CD8+ T cells sorted from blood, taken in a trial of the OX40 agonist ivuxolimab. This sequence joins TRBV28 and TRBJ1-1, with no clear D. The TCR was taken from an adult with an advanced solid tumor such as melanoma, head and neck, liver or kidney cancer. CDR3 sequence: CASTGPLNTEAFF. Here the CDR3 DNA reads TGTGCCAGCACCGGACCGCTGAACACTGAAGCTTTCTTT.